Sequencing of this T cell receptor beta chain was carried out in a study of CD8 T cells in Susac syndrome. Random hexamers were used to reverse transcribe an amount of about 0.45 to 1 ug RNA. immunoSEQ multiplex PCR amplified TCR beta CDR3 across 54 Vbeta, 13 Jbeta. MiXCR, applied by TCRdb to the immunoSEQ multiplex PCR reads, yields one record per CDR3 protein. The profile shows about 150,000 distinct CDR3 sequences, approximately 95% of them singletons. CDR1 and CDR2 (germline): SGHTA, FQGNSA. Trimming at V came to 5 bases and at J to 3 bases, leaving 7 bases not matched to a gene. The CDR3 is 15 amino acids.

Sequences were obtained from CD4+ T cells from PBMCs. The sequence derives from a human donor in good health. The chain is built from TRBV7-2 and TRBJ2-1, with 7 nucleotides matching TRBD2. This CDR3 reads CASSPLTGGYNEQFF. For the CDR3, the DNA is TGTGCCAGCAGCCCTCTAACGGGAGGCTACAATGAGCAGTTCTTC.